This T cell receptor (beta chain) was identified during a study of post-analysis software for immune sequencing data. Points on this clonotype: Its antigen remains unknown.

Study-level results: Elevated frequency relative to controls characterized four to six TRBV segments in patients, TRBV5-6, TRBV5-1 and TRBV20-1 among them.

Incorporated into the TCR beta cDNA libraries were unique molecular identifiers, which served to reduce PCR and sequencing biases. TCRdb used MiXCR to reprocess the PCR reads, holding one entry per CDR3 protein. This sample has about 430,000 distinct CDR3 sequences, with approximately 37% found just once. Trimming cost V 10 bases and J 3 bases, with 19 bases left between them. The germline V gene encodes CDR1 ENHRY and CDR2 SYGVKD. There are 14 residues in the CDR3. This TCR derives from a girl under 10 years old with multiple sclerosis. The material sequenced was blood. V and J are TRBV10-3 and TRBJ2-7; maybe TRBD1 (7 bases). The CDR3 loop is CATGSNRGGYEQYF. CDR3 DNA: TGTGCCACCGGATCGAACAGGGGAGGCTACGAGCAGTACTTC.